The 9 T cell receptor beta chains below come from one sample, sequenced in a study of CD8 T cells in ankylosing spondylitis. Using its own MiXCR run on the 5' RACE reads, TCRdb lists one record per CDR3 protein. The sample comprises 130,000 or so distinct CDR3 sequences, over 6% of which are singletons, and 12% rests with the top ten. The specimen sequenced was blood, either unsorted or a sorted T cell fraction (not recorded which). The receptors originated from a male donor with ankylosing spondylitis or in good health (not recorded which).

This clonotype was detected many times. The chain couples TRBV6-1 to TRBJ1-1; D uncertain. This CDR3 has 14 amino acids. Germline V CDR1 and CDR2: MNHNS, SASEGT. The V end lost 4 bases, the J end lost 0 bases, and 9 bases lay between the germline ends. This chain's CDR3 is CASSAQNMNTEAFF. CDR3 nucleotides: TGTGCCAGCAGTGCACAGAACATGAACACTGAAGCTTTCTTT.

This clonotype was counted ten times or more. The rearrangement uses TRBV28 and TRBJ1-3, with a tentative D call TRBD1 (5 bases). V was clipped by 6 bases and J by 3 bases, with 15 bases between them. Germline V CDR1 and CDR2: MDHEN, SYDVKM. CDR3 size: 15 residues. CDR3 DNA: TGTGCCAGCAGCCCGGGGCGGGGATTTGGAAACACCATATATTTT. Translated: CASSPGRGFGNTIYF.

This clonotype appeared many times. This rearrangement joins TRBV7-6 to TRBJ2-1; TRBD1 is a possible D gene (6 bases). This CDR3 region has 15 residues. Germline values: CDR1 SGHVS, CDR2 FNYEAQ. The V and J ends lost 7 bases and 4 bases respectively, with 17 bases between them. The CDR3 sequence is CASTQQGDPYNEQFF. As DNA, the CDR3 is TGTGCCAGCACTCAACAGGGAGACCCGTACAATGAGCAGTTCTTC.

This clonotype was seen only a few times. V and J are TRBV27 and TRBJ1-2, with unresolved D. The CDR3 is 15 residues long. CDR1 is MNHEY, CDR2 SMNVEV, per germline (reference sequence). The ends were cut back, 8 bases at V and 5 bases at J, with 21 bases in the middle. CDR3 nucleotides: TGTGCCAGCGCACCCGGTGCGGGTTTCGTTTATGGCTACACCTTC. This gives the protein CASAPGAGFVYGYTF.

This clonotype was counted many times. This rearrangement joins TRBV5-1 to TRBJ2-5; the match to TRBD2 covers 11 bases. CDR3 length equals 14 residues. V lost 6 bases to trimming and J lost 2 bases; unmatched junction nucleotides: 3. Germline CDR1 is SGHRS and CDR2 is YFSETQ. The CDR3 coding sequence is TGCGCCAGCAAGGGACTAGCGGCGCAAGAGACCCAGTACTTC. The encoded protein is CASKGLAAQETQYF.

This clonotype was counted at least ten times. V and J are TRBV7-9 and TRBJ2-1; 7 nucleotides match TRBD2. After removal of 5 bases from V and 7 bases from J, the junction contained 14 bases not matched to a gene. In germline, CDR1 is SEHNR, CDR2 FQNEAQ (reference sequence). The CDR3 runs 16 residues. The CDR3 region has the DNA TGTGCCAGCAGCACAAATTGGGACTACCGAGGGAATGAGCAGTTCTTC. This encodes CASSTNWDYRGNEQFF.

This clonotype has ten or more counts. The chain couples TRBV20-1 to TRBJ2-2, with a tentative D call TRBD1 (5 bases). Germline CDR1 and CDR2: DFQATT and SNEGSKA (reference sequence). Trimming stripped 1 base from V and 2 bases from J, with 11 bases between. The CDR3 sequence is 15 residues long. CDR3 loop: CSARAPGINTGELFF. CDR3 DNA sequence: TGCAGTGCTAGAGCGCCAGGGATCAACACCGGGGAGCTGTTTTTT.

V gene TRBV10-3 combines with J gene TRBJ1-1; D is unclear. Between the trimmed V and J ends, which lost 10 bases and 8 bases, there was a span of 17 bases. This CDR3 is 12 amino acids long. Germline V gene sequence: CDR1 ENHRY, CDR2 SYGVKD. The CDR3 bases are TGTGCCACCCGTTTTAAGGTCAGAGAAGCTTTCTTT. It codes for CATRFKVREAFF.

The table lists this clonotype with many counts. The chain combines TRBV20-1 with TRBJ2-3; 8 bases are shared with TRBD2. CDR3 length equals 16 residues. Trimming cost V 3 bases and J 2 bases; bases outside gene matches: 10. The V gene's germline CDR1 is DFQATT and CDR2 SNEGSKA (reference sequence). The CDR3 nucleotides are TGCAGTGCTAGTGAACTAGCGGACACCAACACAGATACGCAGTATTTT. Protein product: CSASELADTNTDTQYF.